This TCR beta chain was captured by sequencing in a study of blood T cells in healthy people across ages. Then a second PCR, running roughly 7 to 11 cycles, was carried out with a sample-barcoded 5' primer and a J-beta primer mix. MiXCR, applied by TCRdb to the 5' RACE reads, yields one record per CDR3 protein. The sample contains around 800,000 distinct CDR3 sequences, around two thirds of which appear only once. The study recruited healthy Caucasian donors from Russia who were aged about 6 to 95. CDR3 length: 15 residues. Between the trimmed V and J ends, which lost 0 bases and 2 bases, there was a span of 11 bases. The germline V gene encodes CDR1 SGHRS and CDR2 YFSETQ. About this clonotype itself: The antigen remains undetermined.

Findings and limits, study-wide: A strong correlation was found between TCR beta diversity and the percentage of naive T cells.

The sequence was collected from a man aged 25-45 years in good health. The chain links TRBV5-1 to TRBJ2-5; D assignment may be TRBD1 or TRBD2 (5 bases each). Specimen: blood. This CDR3 reads CASSLGWGSQETQYF. CDR3 nucleotide sequence: TGCGCCAGCAGCTTGGGATGGGGGTCACAAGAGACCCAGTACTTC.